This T cell receptor beta chain appears in the sequencing data of a study of blood T cells in healthy people across ages. Extracted total RNA amounted to at least 5.5 micrograms for each sample. Then a second PCR, running roughly 7 to 11 cycles, was carried out with a sample-barcoded 5' primer and a J-beta primer mix. Each single sample gave us at least 2.5 million CDR3-containing paired-end reads. TCRdb re-derived calls from the 5' RACE reads in MiXCR, one entry per CDR3 protein. The sample yields 750,000 to 1,000,000 distinct CDR3 sequences, just under 30% seen once. This CDR3 spans 15 amino acids. V shed 1 base and J shed 10 bases, with 14 bases lying between them. Per germline, CDR1 SGHTA and CDR2 FQGNSA. The sample also formed part of further work on T cells of mothers and their children. Per that study: M1S, a second-PCR primer, added sample barcodes and 2-4 random nucleotides. For each mother, over 9.5 million TCR beta CDR3 reads were obtained, and for each child, 2.5 million to 3 million.

V usage is TRBV7-2 and J usage is TRBJ1-6; D might be TRBD1 (5 bases). The TCR originated in a middle-aged woman in good health. The specimen sequenced was blood. CDR3 DNA sequence: TGTGCCAGCAGCTTAGGATCGGGGGAAGGGTCACCCCTCCACTTT. It codes for CASSLGSGEGSPLHF.